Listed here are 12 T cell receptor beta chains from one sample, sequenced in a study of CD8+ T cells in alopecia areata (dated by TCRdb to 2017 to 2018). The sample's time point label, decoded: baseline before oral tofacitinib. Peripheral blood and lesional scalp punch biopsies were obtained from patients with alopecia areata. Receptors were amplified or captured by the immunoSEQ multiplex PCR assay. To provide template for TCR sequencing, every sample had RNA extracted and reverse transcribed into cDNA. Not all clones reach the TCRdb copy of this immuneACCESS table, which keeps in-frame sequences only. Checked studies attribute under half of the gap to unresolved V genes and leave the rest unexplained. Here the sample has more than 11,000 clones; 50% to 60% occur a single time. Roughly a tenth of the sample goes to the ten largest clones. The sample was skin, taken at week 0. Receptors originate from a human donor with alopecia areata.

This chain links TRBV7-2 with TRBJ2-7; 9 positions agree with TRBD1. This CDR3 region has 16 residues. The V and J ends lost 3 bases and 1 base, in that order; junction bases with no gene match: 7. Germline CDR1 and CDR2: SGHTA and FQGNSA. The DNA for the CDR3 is TGTGCCAGCAGCTTCCGAGGACAGGGGTTATCCTACGAGCAGTACTTC. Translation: CASSFRGQGLSYEQYF.

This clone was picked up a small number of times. The CDR3 DNA reads TGTGCCATCAGTGAGCCGGGACAGGGCTACGAGCAGTACTTC. Its translation is CAISEPGQGYEQYF. V gene TRBV10-3 combines with J gene TRBJ2-7; 9 positions match TRBD1. The V and J ends lost 2 bases and 3 bases, in that order; junction bases with no gene match: 2. This CDR3 has 14 residues. The germline V gene encodes CDR1 ENHRY and CDR2 SYGVKD.

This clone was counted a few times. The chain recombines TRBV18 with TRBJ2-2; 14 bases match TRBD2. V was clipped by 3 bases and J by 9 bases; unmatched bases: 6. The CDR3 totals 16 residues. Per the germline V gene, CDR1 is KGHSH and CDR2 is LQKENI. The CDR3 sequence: CASSPRTSGGHRELFF. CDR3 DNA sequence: TGTGCCAGCTCACCCCGGACTAGCGGGGGGCACCGGGAGCTGTTTTTT.

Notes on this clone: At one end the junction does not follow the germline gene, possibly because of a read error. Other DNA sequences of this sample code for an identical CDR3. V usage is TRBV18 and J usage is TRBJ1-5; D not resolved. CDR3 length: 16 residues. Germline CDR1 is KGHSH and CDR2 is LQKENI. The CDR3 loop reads CASSRTQLELNQPQHF. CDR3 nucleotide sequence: TGTGCCAGCTCACGTACCCAATTAGAGCTCAATCAGCCTCAGCATTTT. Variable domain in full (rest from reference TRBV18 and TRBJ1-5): NAGVMQNPRHLVRRRGQEARLRCSPMKGHSHVYWYRQLPEEGLKFMVYLQKENIIDESGMPKERFSAEFPKEGPSILRIQQVVRGDSAAYFCASSRTQLELNQPQHFGDGTRLSIL.

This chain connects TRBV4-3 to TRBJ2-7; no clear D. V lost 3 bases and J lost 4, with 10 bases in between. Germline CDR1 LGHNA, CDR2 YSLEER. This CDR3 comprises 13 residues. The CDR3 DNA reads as TGCGCCAGCAGCCAGGCTCCCAGATACGAGCAGTACTTC. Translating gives CASSQAPRYEQYF.

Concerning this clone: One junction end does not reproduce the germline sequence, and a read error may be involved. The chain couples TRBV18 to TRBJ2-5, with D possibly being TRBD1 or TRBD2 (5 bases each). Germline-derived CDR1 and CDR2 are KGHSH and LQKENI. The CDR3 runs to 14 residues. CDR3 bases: TGTGCCAGCTCACCCAGCGGTCTTACAAGAGTAGGGGACTTC. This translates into CASSPSGLTRVGDF. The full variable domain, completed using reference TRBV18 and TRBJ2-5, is NAGVMQNPRHLVRRRGQEARLRCSPMKGHSHVYWYRQLPEEGLKFMVYLQKENIIDESGMPKERFSAEFPKEGPSILRIQQVVRGDSAAYFCASSPSGLTRVGDFGPGTRLLVL.

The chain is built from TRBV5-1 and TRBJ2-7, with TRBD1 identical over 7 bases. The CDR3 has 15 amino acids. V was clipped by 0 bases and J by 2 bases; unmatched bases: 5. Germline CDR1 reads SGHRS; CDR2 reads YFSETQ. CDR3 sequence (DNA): TGCGCCAGCAGCTTGGTGAACAGGGGTCCCTACGAGCAGTACTTC. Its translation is CASSLVNRGPYEQYF.

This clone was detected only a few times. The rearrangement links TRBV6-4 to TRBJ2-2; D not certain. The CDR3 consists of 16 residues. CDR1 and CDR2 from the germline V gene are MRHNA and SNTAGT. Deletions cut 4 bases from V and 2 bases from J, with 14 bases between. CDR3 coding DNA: TGTGCCAGCAGTGTCCAGCCCAACTTTAACACCGGGGAGCTGTTTTTT. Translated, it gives CASSVQPNFNTGELFF.

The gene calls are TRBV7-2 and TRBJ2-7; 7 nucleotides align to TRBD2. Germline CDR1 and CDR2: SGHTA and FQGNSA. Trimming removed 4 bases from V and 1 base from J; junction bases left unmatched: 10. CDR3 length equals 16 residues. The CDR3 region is CASSSSRWGGSYEQYF. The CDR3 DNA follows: TGTGCCAGCAGCTCCTCCCGATGGGGGGGGTCCTACGAGCAGTACTTC.

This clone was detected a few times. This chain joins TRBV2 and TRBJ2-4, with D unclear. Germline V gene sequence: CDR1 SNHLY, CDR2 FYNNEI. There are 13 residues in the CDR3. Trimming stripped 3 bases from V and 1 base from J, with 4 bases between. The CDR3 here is CASSEGAKNIQYF. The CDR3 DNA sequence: TGTGCCAGCAGTGAGGGGGCCAAAAACATTCAGTACTTC.

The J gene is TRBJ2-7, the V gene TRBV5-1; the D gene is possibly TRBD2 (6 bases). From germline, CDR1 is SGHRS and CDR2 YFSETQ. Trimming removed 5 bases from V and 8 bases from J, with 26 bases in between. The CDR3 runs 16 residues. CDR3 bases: TGCGCCAGCAGTTTTAGCTCCGGGACTGCAGATCGGCAGCAGTACTTC. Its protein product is CASSFSSGTADRQQYF.

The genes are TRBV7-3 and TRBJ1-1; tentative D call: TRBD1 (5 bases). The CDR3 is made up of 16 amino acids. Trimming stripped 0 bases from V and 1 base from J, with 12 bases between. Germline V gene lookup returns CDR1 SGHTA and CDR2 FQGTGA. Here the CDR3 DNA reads TGTGCCAGCAGCTTAACCCCCAGGGCAAAGAACACTGAAGCTTTCTTT. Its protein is CASSLTPRAKNTEAFF. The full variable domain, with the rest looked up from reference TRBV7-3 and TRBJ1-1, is GAGVSQTPSNKVTEKGKYVELRCDPISGHTALYWYRQSLGQGPEFLIYFQGTGAADDSGLPNDRFFAVRPEGSVSTLKIQRTERGDSAVYLCASSLTPRAKNTEAFFGQGTRLTVV.